This entry concerns a single T cell receptor (beta chain). Antigen: not known. The sample originates from a study of radiotherapy plus CTLA-4 blockade in lung cancer. Findings of the study overall: Blood TCR clones of tumor origin expanded after radiotherapy plus ipilimumab.

Method: immunoSEQ multiplex PCR; TCRdb's copy keeps in-frame clones and lacks some. The table lists under 95,000 clones, about 79% of them singletons, with approximately 22% in the top ten. Source: peripheral blood, taken from a patient treated with radiotherapy plus ipilimumab. The source is a human donor with non-small cell lung cancer whose response to radiotherapy plus ipilimumab could not be evaluated. Some clones in this sample may be carry-over from other donors' samples.

The CDR3 is CASSVTGAGGRYNEQFF. CDR3 nucleotides: TGTGCCAGCAGCGTCACAGGGGCGGGCGGGCGTTACAATGAGCAGTTCTTC. V usage is TRBV28 and J usage is TRBJ2-1; 7 bases are shared with TRBD1. This CDR3 contains 17 residues. V shed 6 bases, J shed 4 bases, and the junction held 15 bases outside the gene matches. Germline CDR1 reads MDHEN; CDR2 reads SYDVKM.